This T cell receptor beta chain is drawn from a study of T cells after yellow fever vaccination. Whole-study findings and limits: Although most clonotypes did not, a small share appeared in both CD4 and CD8 compartments.

Conversion of TCR transcripts into cDNA relied on 5'RACE template switching, which added a universal primer site and UMIs. MiXCR, applied by TCRdb to the 5' RACE reads, yields one record per CDR3 protein. This sample yields approximately 350,000 distinct CDR3 sequences, of which around 10% are seen a single time; around 20% belongs to the top ten. Concerning this clonotype: The antigen remains unidentified.

Trimming pared 1 base from V and 2 bases from J, leaving 9 bases between. CDR3 length equals 14 residues. Germline V CDR1 and CDR2: SEHNR, FQNEAQ (reference sequence). V is TRBV7-9 and J is TRBJ2-7; D might be TRBD2 (6 bases). This sequence was found in a man aged 18 to 30 who received the YFV17D yellow fever vaccine. The material was PBMCs, obtained on the day of the first yellow fever vaccination. In DNA, the CDR3 is TGTGCCAGCAGCTTAGATCCGGGGGCCTACGAGCAGTACTTC. Protein: CASSLDPGAYEQYF.